Included here is one T cell receptor (beta chain) sequence, with context. Study processing details: The authors estimated nucleated cell counts from reference gene primer amplification. The protocol was immunoSEQ multiplex PCR, while the TCRdb copy is restricted to in-frame clones and leaves out a portion. V, J and clone size were drawn from that table, and D and trimming were deduced from the DNA. Of about 270,000 clones listed, 89% are singletons. These data belong to a study of blood T cell repertoires in COVID-19. Overall study context: The study drew acute and convalescent COVID-19 samples from the United States, Italy and Spain. Nucleic acid was either cDNA or gDNA, and it came from T cells, B-cell-depleted T cells, or PBMCs.

The CDR3 runs 16 residues. Germline V CDR1 and CDR2: KGHSH, LQKENI. V dropped 3 bases and J dropped 9; count of bases not matched to a gene: 7. V usage is TRBV18 and J usage is TRBJ2-1; TRBD2 matches at 14 bases. Input material: peripheral blood. The TCR sequence derives from a man aged 45-65 years with acute or convalescent COVID-19. CDR3 region: CASSPRLAGGRGEQFF. DNA of the CDR3: TGTGCCAGCTCACCGAGACTAGCGGGGGGGCGAGGTGAGCAGTTCTTC.